Listed below are T cell receptor beta chains from one sample, sequenced in a study of shared clonotypes between healthy human individuals. Profiled with immunoSEQ multiplex PCR; TCRdb holds only in-frame clones, not every one. The table lists around 2,000,000 clones, approximately 94% of them singletons. Sequenced sample: naive CD8+ T cells sorted from blood. These receptors originate from a man younger than 35 in good health. CDR3s include the opening cysteine and the closing phenylalanine or tryptophan. The order of the fields is V gene, J gene, clone size, D gene, CDR3 protein, CDR3 DNA. D genes are given only for firm matches. Some rows mark clone size as missing; the rest say once, few, many or name a class of expanded clone.

TRBV10-1	TRBJ1-5	NA	TRBD1	CASSALQGAPHTWGNQPQHF	TGCGCCAGCAGTGCTCTACAGGGGGCCCCCCACACTTGGGGCAATCAGCCCCAGCATTTT
TRBV7-9	TRBJ2-3	NA	TRBD2	CASSTTSGGTDTQYF	TGTGCCAGCAGCACAACTAGCGGGGGCACAGATACGCAGTATTTT
TRBV9	TRBJ2-1	NA	TRBD2	CASSVAGGSYNEQFF	TGTGCCAGCAGCGTTGCGGGAGGCTCCTACAATGAGCAGTTCTTC
TRBV6-5	TRBJ2-5	NA	NA	CASSLMHQETQYF	TGTGCCAGCAGTTTAATGCACCAAGAGACCCAGTACTTC
TRBV4-3	TRBJ1-2	NA	TRBD1	CASSQDRDRVVVNYGYTF	TGCGCCAGCAGCCAAGACAGAGACAGGGTAGTAGTAAACTATGGCTACACCTTC
TRBV4-1	TRBJ2-7	once	NA	CASSLRDNSYEQYF	TGCGCCAGCAGCCTTAGGGACAACTCCTACGAGCAGTACTTC
TRBV5-6	TRBJ2-1	NA	NA	CASSPVGGDEQFF	TGTGCCAGCAGCCCCGTCGGGGGCGATGAGCAGTTCTTC
TRBV5-1	TRBJ2-3	NA	NA	CASYYWETDTQYF	TGCGCCAGCTACTATTGGGAGACAGATACGCAGTATTTT
TRBV28	TRBJ2-7	NA	TRBD1	CASSPRRDRGNYEQYF	TGTGCCAGCAGTCCAAGGCGGGACAGGGGAAACTACGAGCAGTACTTC
TRBV27	TRBJ2-7	NA	NA	CASGAYEQYF	TGTGCCAGCGGAGCCTACGAGCAGTACTTC
TRBV6-5	TRBJ2-5	NA	TRBD1	CASSYSGQGEETQYF	TGTGCCAGCAGTTACTCGGGACAGGGGGAAGAGACCCAGTACTTC
TRBV1	TRBJ2-3	NA	NA	CTSSHQWTSGGTDTQYF	TGCACCAGCAGCCATCAATGGACTAGCGGGGGCACAGATACGCAGTATTTT
TRBV27	TRBJ1-2	NA	NA	CASRPVPEGVYGYTF	TGTGCCAGCCGCCCTGTCCCGGAGGGGGTATATGGCTACACCTTC
TRBV29-1	TRBJ2-1	NA	TRBD2	CSVEGTSGVYSSYNEQFF	TGCAGCGTTGAGGGTACTAGCGGGGTATATAGCTCCTACAATGAGCAGTTCTTC
TRBV5-4	TRBJ2-7	NA	NA	CASSSDRRANEQYF	TGTGCCAGCAGCTCGGACAGGAGGGCGAACGAGCAGTACTTC
TRBV4-3	TRBJ1-5	NA	TRBD1	CASSQDITGAQPQHF	TGCGCCAGCAGCCAAGATATAACAGGGGCTCAGCCCCAGCATTTT
TRBV6-5	TRBJ2-1	once	NA	CASISYNEQFF	TGTGCCAGCATCTCGTACAATGAGCAGTTCTTC
TRBV27	TRBJ1-3	NA	NA	CASSLGAPSGNTIYF	TGTGCCAGCAGTTTGGGGGCCCCCTCTGGAAACACCATATATTTT
TRBV9	TRBJ1-1	NA	TRBD1	CASSVAPDRPNTEAFF	TGTGCCAGCAGCGTAGCCCCGGACAGGCCGAACACTGAAGCTTTCTTT
TRBV5-4	TRBJ2-2	NA	NA	CASSSPPTGELFF	TGTGCCAGCAGCTCCCCCCCGACCGGGGAGCTGTTTTTT
TRBV7-8	TRBJ2-1	NA	NA	CASSLGAAGYNEQFF	TGTGCCAGCAGCTTAGGAGCGGCGGGTTACAATGAGCAGTTCTTC
TRBV5-6	TRBJ2-5	once	TRBD1	CASTGGQVLLTQYF	TGTGCCAGCACCGGGGGACAGGTCCTTCTGACCCAGTACTTC
TRBV6-5	TRBJ1-2	NA	TRBD1	CAVQGGKKYGYTF	TGTGCCGTACAGGGGGGGAAGAAATATGGCTACACCTTC
TRBV6-5	TRBJ1-1	NA	NA	CASSLQGNTEAFF	TGTGCCAGCAGTCTCCAGGGGAACACTGAAGCTTTCTTT
TRBV27	TRBJ1-1	NA	NA	CASSPQGQPEAFF	TGTGCCAGCAGCCCCCAAGGGCAGCCTGAAGCTTTCTTT
TRBV5-4	TRBJ1-1	NA	NA	CASSLGADLNTEAFF	TGTGCCAGCAGCTTGGGAGCGGATTTGAACACTGAAGCTTTCTTT
TRBV27	TRBJ2-1	NA	NA	CASSFGDSSFF	TGTGCCAGCAGTTTTGGGGACTCCTCGTTCTTC
TRBV6-6	TRBJ1-2	NA	NA	CASSYDAGTNYGYTF	TGTGCCAGCAGTTACGATGCAGGGACTAACTATGGCTACACCTTC
TRBV7-6	TRBJ2-7	NA	TRBD1	CASSEGDRVSYEQYF	TGTGCCAGCAGCGAAGGGGACAGAGTTTCCTACGAGCAGTACTTC
TRBV2	TRBJ1-6	NA	NA	CASGRMEKYNSPLHF	TGTGCCAGTGGTAGGATGGAGAAATACAATTCACCCCTCCACTTT
TRBV7-9	TRBJ1-4	NA	NA	CASSSTWGLNEEKLFF	TGTGCCAGCAGCTCAACATGGGGGCTTAATGAAGAAAAACTGTTTTTT
TRBV27	TRBJ1-2	NA	TRBD1	CASSPGTGYGYTF	TGTGCCAGCAGTCCGGGGACAGGGTATGGCTACACCTTC
TRBV13	TRBJ2-2	NA	TRBD2	CASSTGLAGETGELFF	TGTGCCAGCAGTACGGGACTAGCGGGAGAAACCGGGGAGCTGTTTTTT
TRBV7-9	TRBJ1-2	NA	NA	CASREGGESYGYTF	TGTGCCAGCAGGGAAGGAGGGGAAAGCTATGGCTACACCTTC
TRBV27	TRBJ2-7	NA	NA	CASSSGLAYEQYF	TGTGCCAGCAGTTCAGGACTTGCCTACGAGCAGTACTTC
TRBV7-6	TRBJ2-7	NA	TRBD1	CASSPTGLGEQYF	TGTGCCAGCAGCCCGACAGGGTTGGGCGAGCAGTACTTC
TRBV27	TRBJ2-7	NA	TRBD1	CASSHKDRGYEQYF	TGTGCCAGCAGTCACAAGGACAGGGGCTACGAGCAGTACTTC
TRBV9	TRBJ1-5	NA	NA	CASSVDTSNQPQHF	TGTGCCAGCAGCGTAGACACCAGCAATCAGCCCCAGCATTTT
TRBV13	TRBJ1-4	NA	NA	CASKTQGAHEKLFF	TGTGCCAGCAAAACCCAGGGAGCCCATGAAAAACTGTTTTTT
TRBV28	TRBJ1-2	NA	NA	CASSLTGLANYGYTF	TGTGCCAGCAGTTTAACAGGGCTAGCTAACTATGGCTACACCTTC
TRBV9	TRBJ1-1	NA	NA	CASSVGTSTEAFF	TGTGCCAGCAGCGTAGGGACAAGCACTGAAGCTTTCTTT
TRBV7-2	TRBJ2-7	once	NA	CASSSSGYGYEQYF	TGTGCCAGCAGCTCTTCAGGGTACGGGTACGAGCAGTACTTC
TRBV11-2	TRBJ2-7	once	TRBD2	CASSLDPGLAGIYEQYF	TGTGCCAGCAGCTTAGACCCAGGGCTAGCGGGAATCTACGAGCAGTACTTC
TRBV4-3	TRBJ2-3	NA	TRBD2	CASSLGTSGRATDTQYF	TGCGCCAGCAGCCTGGGCACTAGCGGGAGGGCCACAGATACGCAGTATTTT
TRBV5-4	TRBJ2-6	NA	NA	CASSFGLVNVLTF	TGTGCCAGCAGCTTTGGACTTGTCAACGTCCTGACTTTC